This is a list of T cell receptor beta chains from one sample in a study of T cell responses to AZD1222 COVID-19 vaccine. Assay used: immunoSEQ multiplex PCR; TCRdb lists only in-frame clones, some missing. The table has 100,000 to 120,000 clones, over 85% seen once. The sample here was peripheral blood, taken 28 days after the second AZD1222 dose. These receptors were obtained from an adult who received the AZD1222 COVID-19 vaccine. CDR3s include the opening cysteine and the closing phenylalanine or tryptophan. A D gene is named only where the DNA matches it firmly. The listing skips clone size in some rows; elsewhere it reads once, few, many or a size class.

clone_size j_call d_call v_call cdr3_aa cdr3_nt
. TRBJ2-3 . TRBV9 CASSVEVRPDTQYF TGTGCCAGCAGCGTAGAGGTGAGGCCAGATACGCAGTATTTT
. TRBJ2-5 TRBD2 TRBV3-1/TRBV3-2 CASSQPGGTQETQYF TGTGCCAGCAGCCAACCGGGGGGGACCCAAGAGACCCAGTACTTC
. TRBJ2-3 . TRBV6-1 CASSETTVTDTQYF TGTGCCAGCAGTGAAACAACGGTCACAGATACGCAGTATTTT
. TRBJ1-1 . TRBV7-3 CASSLSFF TGTGCCAGCAGCTTGTCTTTCTTT
. TRBJ1-6 . TRBV12-3/TRBV12-4 CASSFSRASPLHF TGTGCCAGCAGTTTTTCCCGGGCATCACCCCTCCACTTT
. TRBJ2-3 TRBD2 TRBV2 CASRQLAGGAGTQYF TGTGCCAGCAGGCAACTAGCGGGGGGCGCAGGTACGCAGTATTTT
. TRBJ2-1 TRBD2 TRBV30 CACSGGHYNEQFF TGTGCCTGTAGCGGGGGGCATTACAATGAGCAGTTCTTC
. TRBJ1-5 TRBD1 TRBV7-6 CASSREPGQPYSNQPQHF TGTGCCAGCAGCCGAGAACCGGGACAGCCTTATAGCAATCAGCCCCAGCATTTT
. TRBJ1-2 . TRBV18 CASSPGVRDGYTF TGTGCCAGCTCACCGGGGGTACGAGACGGCTACACCTTC
. TRBJ2-7 TRBD1 TRBV5-4 CASRKTLTGGGEQYF TGTGCCAGCAGAAAGACACTGACAGGGGGTGGCGAGCAGTACTTC
. TRBJ1-6 TRBD1 TRBV18 CASSPGQGSNSPLHF TGTGCCAGCTCACCCGGACAGGGGAGTAATTCACCCCTCCACTTT
few TRBJ2-5 TRBD1 TRBV2 CASSPTGDQETQYF TGTGCCAGCAGTCCGACAGGGGATCAAGAGACCCAGTACTTC
. TRBJ2-1 . TRBV19 CAVGLVGADEQFF TGTGCCGTGGGGCTAGTGGGTGCGGATGAGCAGTTCTTC
few TRBJ1-1 . TRBV19 CASSLGAGDTEAFF TGTGCCAGTAGCCTCGGGGCAGGGGATACTGAAGCTTTCTTT
. TRBJ2-4 TRBD1 TRBV5-5 CASSLGQDNGIQYF TGTGCCAGCAGCCTCGGACAGGATAACGGCATTCAGTACTTC
. TRBJ2-3 TRBD2 TRBV5-1 CASSGPSGGAGDTQYF TGCGCCAGCAGCGGACCTAGCGGGGGGGCCGGCGATACGCAGTATTTT
. TRBJ1-6 . TRBV4-2 CASSPINSPLHF TGTGCCAGCAGCCCTATAAATTCACCCCTCCACTTT
. TRBJ1-2 . TRBV7-9 CASSSDTTRNYGYTF TGTGCCAGCAGCTCGGACACTACCCGCAACTATGGCTACACCTTC
. TRBJ1-2 . TRBV7-2 CASSPGPTNYGYTF TGTGCCAGCAGCCCCGGACCGACCAACTATGGCTACACCTTC
. TRBJ2-7 . TRBV7-9 CASSSWTSYEQYF TGTGCCAGTTCATCCTGGACCTCCTACGAGCAGTACTTC
. TRBJ2-3 . TRBV24-1 CATSDLRFAGTDTQYF TGTGCCACCAGTGATTTACGGTTTGCAGGCACAGATACGCAGTATTTT
. TRBJ2-7 . TRBV11-3 CASSLRVAYEQYF TGTGCCAGCAGCCTCAGGGTAGCCTACGAGCAGTACTTC
. TRBJ2-3 . TRBV7-9 CASSLVQGRADTQYF TGTGCCAGCAGCTTAGTACAGGGGAGGGCAGATACGCAGTATTTT
few TRBJ1-2 . TRBV16 CASSLAPGPQYLDNYGYTF TGTGCCAGCAGCTTAGCTCCGGGACCGCAATACCTTGATAACTATGGCTACACCTTC
. TRBJ2-6 . TRBV9 CASSVVGGRSGANVLTF TGTGCCAGCAGCGTAGTTGGCGGGCGCTCTGGGGCCAACGTCCTGACTTTC
. TRBJ2-3 TRBD2 TRBV13 CASKWRAGGRTDTQYF TGTGCCAGCAAGTGGAGAGCGGGGGGCCGCACAGATACGCAGTATTTT
. TRBJ1-4 . TRBV2 CASGWGEKLFF TGTGCCAGCGGGTGGGGTGAAAAACTGTTTTTT